The following is a T cell receptor (beta chain) sequence with its context. Its antigen is still unknown. No per-base quality is available; no much larger clone lies one base away. The donors were roughly 39 Caucasian individuals from Russia, aged roughly 6 to 90 years, who were systemically healthy. Each donor gave 8 to 10 milliliters of peripheral blood, collected into EDTA-treated Vacutainer tubes. PBMCs were isolated by Ficoll-Paque density-gradient centrifugation, with at least 7 million obtained per sample. Total RNA was extracted from PBMCs with Trizol reagent, with at least 6 micrograms obtained per sample. Naive CD45RAhigh/CD27high T cell percentages were measured by flow cytometry on a PBMC aliquot from every donor. This entry comes from a study of blood T cells in healthy people across ages (dated by TCRdb to the mid-2010s). About the investigation overall: In model experiments, roughly one uniquely barcoded TCR beta cDNA molecule per two T cells was captured by template switching. Age-related changes in TCR beta repertoire diversity were measured in the study by deep sequencing normalized with unique cDNA molecular identifiers. The donors were divided into four age groups: young (average approximately 16 years), middle-aged (under 40), aged (roughly 66) and long-lived (about 80). Donors of different ages were randomly distributed across sequencing lanes to avoid experimental bias. The study analyzed two additional independent replicas of 1 million unique cDNA reads from the same blood draw for two donors, one aged 18 to 30 and one aged 80 or older.

Findings and caveats that apply to the study as a whole: Observed TCR beta diversity per million T cells fell roughly linearly with age, and a significant reduction was already apparent by age about 36. Estimates of total diversity based on one million sequenced T cells were regarded as lower bounds and as underestimates. Compared with the aged group, the long-lived group had more naive CD4+ T cells, fewer expanded clones and increased TCR diversity, a pattern suggesting age selection. Conclusive comparison of naive and antigen-experienced compartments was prevented by the profiling of bulk unsorted PBMCs. There was a strong correlation between observed TCR beta diversity and the percentage of naive T cells measured by flow cytometry. Donor CMV infection status was unknown, potentially confounding age-related changes in expanded clonotypes.

The library was generated by 5' RACE. The sample was run on an Illumina HiSeq 2500. The second PCR ran for about 6 to 11 cycles and used a J-beta primer mix along with a sample-barcoded 5' primer. Each TCR beta cDNA molecule received a unique molecular identifier from a template-switch 5' adaptor carrying 12 random nucleotides. Each sample yielded at least 3 million CDR3-containing paired-end reads. The Mint cDNA synthesis kit, primed by a TRBC-specific oligonucleotide, was used to synthesize first-strand cDNA from all RNA. Following uracil-DNA glycosylase treatment, a first 18-cycle PCR with universal primers M1SS and BC2_uni_R was performed on all cDNA. As for how the authors treated the data: For normalization, 1 million high-quality reads were randomly selected from each sample, with every read carrying a distinct molecular identifier. Reads sharing molecular identifiers were discarded rather than binned into consensus sequences. MiTCR, with a Q25 quality threshold and the strictest error-elimination algorithm, was used for CDR3 identification, clonotype clustering and error correction. Lower-bound total TCR beta diversity was estimated with a nonparametric unseen species model using Euler transformation. Using fastp at Q25 and MiXCR, TCRdb reprocessed the public reads and kept productive beta chains. Entries are consolidated by CDR3 protein sequence, retaining the most common genes and DNA. These V and J calls rely on TCRdb rather than the paper's analysis. A total of roughly 1,800,000 distinct CDR3 sequences appear in this sample, about 50% of them only once. Of the sample, 2.1% is held by the ten largest clones.

The CDR3, from cysteine to phenylalanine, totals 15 residues. The kept DNA is CDR3 alone, 45 bases in frame from the first base. The germline V end is reduced by 3 bases and the J end by 2 bases; junction bases left unmatched: 8. The germline V gene gives CDR1 as SQVTM and CDR2 as ANQGSEA. The chain is encoded by TRBV29-1 joined to TRBJ2-5, with 8 central nucleotides matching TRBD2. This receptor was identified in a middle-aged woman in good health. Source material: blood. The DNA sequence reads TGCAGCGTTGACCCCTGGCGGGGGGTACAAGAGACCCAGTACTTC. Its coded protein is CSVDPWRGVQETQYF.